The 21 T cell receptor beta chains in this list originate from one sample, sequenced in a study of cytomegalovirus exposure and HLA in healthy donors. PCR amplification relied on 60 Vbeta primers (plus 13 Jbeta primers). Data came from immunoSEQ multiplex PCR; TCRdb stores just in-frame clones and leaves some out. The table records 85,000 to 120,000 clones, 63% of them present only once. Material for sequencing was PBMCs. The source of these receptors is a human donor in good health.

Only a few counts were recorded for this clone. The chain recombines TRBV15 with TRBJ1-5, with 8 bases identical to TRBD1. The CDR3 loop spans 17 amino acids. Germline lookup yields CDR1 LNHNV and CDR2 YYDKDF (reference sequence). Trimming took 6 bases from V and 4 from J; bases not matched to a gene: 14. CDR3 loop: CATSHAAGGTMNQPQHF. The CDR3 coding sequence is TGTGCCACCAGTCACGCGGCAGGGGGCACGATGAATCAGCCCCAGCATTTT.

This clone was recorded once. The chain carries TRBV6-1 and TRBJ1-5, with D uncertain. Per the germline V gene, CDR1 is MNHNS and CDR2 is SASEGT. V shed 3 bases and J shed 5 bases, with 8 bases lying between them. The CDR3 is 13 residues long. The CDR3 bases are TGTGCCAGCAGTGAGAGTAGTTATCAGCCCCAGCATTTT. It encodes CASSESSYQPQHF.

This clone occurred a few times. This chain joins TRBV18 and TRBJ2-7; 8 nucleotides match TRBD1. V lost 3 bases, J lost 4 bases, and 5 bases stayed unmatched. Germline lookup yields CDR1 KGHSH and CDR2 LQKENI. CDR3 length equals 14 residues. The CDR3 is CASSPMQGAYEQYF. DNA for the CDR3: TGTGCCAGCTCACCTATGCAGGGGGCTTACGAGCAGTACTTC. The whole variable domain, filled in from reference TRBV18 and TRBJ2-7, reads NAGVMQNPRHLVRRRGQEARLRCSPMKGHSHVYWYRQLPEEGLKFMVYLQKENIIDESGMPKERFSAEFPKEGPSILRIQQVVRGDSAAYFCASSPMQGAYEQYFGPGTRLTVT.

CDR3 sequence (DNA): TGTGCCAGTAGTGCAGGGGTTACTGAAGCTTTCTTT. Residues: CASSAGVTEAFF. V usage is TRBV19 and J usage is TRBJ1-1; D may be TRBD1 (6 bases). Germline V gives CDR1 LNHDA, CDR2 SQIVND (reference sequence). The V end was cut by 5 bases, the J end by 5 bases, with 9 bases between. CDR3 length: 12 amino acids.

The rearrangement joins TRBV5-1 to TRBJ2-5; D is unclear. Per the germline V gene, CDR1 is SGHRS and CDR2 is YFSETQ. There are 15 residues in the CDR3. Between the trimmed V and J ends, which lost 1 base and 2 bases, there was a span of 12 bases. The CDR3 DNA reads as TGCGCCAGCAGCTTGATGACTCACACACAAGAGACCCAGTACTTC. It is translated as CASSLMTHTQETQYF.

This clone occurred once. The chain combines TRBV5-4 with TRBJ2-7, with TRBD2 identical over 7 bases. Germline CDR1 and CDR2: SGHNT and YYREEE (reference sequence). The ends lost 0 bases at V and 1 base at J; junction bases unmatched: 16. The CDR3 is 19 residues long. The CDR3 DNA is TGTGCCAGCAGCTTGGCAGGTCGTGGTGGTAATAGCGGGTCCTACGAGCAGTACTTC. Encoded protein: CASSLAGRGGNSGSYEQYF. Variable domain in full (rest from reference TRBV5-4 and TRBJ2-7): ETGVTQSPTHLIKTRGQQVTLRCSSQSGHNTVSWYQQALGQGPQFIFQYYREEENGRGNFPPRFSGLQFPNYSSELNVNALELDDSALYLCASSLAGRGGNSGSYEQYFGPGTRLTVT.

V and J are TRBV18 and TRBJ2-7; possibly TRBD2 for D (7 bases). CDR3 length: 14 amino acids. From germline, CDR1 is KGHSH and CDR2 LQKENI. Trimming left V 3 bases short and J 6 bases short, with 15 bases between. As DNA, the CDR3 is TGTGCCAGCTCACCCGAACGGGGGGCTTTCGAGCAGTACTTC. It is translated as CASSPERGAFEQYF.

DNA for the CDR3: TGTGCCAGCCGGGACAGGGAGATTGGGGATGAGCAGTTCTTC. Amino acids: CASRDREIGDEQFF. This rearrangement joins TRBV27 to TRBJ2-1; TRBD1 agrees at 9 bases. The germline V gene encodes CDR1 MNHEY and CDR2 SMNVEV (reference sequence). With 8 bases clipped from V and 8 bases from J, the junction kept 10 bases outside the gene matches. CDR3 size: 14 residues.

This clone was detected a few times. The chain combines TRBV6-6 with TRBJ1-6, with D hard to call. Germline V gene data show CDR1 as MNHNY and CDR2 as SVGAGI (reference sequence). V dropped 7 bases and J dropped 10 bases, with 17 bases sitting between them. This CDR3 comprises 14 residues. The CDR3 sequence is CASNPLEGGSPLHF. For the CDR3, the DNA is TGTGCCAGCAATCCCCTTGAGGGAGGGTCACCCCTCCACTTT.

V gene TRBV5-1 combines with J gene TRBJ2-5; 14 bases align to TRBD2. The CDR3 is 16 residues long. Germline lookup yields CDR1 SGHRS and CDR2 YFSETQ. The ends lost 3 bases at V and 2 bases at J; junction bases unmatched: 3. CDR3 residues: CASSYRLAGGQETQYF. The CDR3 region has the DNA TGCGCCAGCAGCTATCGACTAGCGGGAGGGCAAGAGACCCAGTACTTC.

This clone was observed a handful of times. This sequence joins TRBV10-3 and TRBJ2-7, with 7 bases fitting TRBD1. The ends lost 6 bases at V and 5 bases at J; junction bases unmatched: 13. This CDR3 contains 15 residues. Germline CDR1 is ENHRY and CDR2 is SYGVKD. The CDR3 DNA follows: TGTGCCATCAGCGACCCACTGACAGGGTTCAACGAGCAGTACTTC. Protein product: CAISDPLTGFNEQYF.

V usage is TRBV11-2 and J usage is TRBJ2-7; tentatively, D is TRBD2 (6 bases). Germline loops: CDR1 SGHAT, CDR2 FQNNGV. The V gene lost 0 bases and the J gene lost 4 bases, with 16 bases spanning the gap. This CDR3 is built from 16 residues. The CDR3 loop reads CASSLDEQGLGYEQYF. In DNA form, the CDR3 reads TGTGCCAGCAGCTTAGATGAGCAGGGACTTGGGTACGAGCAGTACTTC.

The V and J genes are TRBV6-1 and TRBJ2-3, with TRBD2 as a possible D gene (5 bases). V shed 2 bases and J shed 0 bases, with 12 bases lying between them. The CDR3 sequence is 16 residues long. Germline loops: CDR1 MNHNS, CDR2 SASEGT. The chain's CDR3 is CASSERRTYSTDTQYF. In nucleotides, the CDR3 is TGTGCCAGCAGTGAAAGGAGGACTTACAGCACAGATACGCAGTATTTT.

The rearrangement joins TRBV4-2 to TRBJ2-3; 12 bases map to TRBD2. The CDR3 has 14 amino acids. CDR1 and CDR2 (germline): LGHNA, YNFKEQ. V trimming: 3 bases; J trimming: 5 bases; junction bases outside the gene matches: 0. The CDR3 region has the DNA TGTGCCAGCAGCCAGGGACTAGCGGGAGATACGCAGTATTTT. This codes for CASSQGLAGDTQYF.

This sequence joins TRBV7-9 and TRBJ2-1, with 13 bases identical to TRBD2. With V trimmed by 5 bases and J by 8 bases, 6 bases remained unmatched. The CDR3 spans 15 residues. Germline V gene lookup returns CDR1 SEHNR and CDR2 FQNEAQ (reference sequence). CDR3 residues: CASSPAGLAGDEQFF. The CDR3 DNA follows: TGTGCCAGCAGCCCAGCCGGACTAGCGGGAGATGAGCAGTTCTTC. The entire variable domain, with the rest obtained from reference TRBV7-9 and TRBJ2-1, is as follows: DTGVSQNPRHKITKRGQNVTFRCDPISEHNRLYWYRQTLGQGPEFLTYFQNEAQLEKSRLLSDRFSAERPKGSFSTLEIQRTEQGDSAMYLCASSPAGLAGDEQFFGPGTRLTVL.

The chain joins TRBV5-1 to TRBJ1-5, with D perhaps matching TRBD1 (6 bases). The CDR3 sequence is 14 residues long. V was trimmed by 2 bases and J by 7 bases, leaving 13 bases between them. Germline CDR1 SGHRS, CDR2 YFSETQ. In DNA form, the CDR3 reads TGCGCCAGCAGCTTAGAGACAGGTGCACAGCCCCAGCATTTT. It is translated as CASSLETGAQPQHF.

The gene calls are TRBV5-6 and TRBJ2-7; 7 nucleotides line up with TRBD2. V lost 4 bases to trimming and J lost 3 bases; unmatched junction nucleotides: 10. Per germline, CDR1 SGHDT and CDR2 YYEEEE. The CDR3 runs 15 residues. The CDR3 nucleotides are TGTGCCAGCAGCCCTCCTCCGGGACTAAACTACGAGCAGTACTTC. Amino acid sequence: CASSPPPGLNYEQYF. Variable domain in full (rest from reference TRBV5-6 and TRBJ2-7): DAGVTQSPTHLIKTRGQQVTLRCSPKSGHDTVSWYQQALGQGPQFIFQYYEEEERQRGNFPDRFSGHQFPNYSSELNVNALLLGDSALYLCASSPPPGLNYEQYFGPGTRLTVT.

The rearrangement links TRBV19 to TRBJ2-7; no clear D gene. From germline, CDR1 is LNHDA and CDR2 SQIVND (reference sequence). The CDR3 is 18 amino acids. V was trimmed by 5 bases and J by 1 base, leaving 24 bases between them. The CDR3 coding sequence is TGTGCCAGTAGTGGAGTTTTGGAACCGGCCAATTCATCCTACGAGCAGTACTTC. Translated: CASSGVLEPANSSYEQYF.

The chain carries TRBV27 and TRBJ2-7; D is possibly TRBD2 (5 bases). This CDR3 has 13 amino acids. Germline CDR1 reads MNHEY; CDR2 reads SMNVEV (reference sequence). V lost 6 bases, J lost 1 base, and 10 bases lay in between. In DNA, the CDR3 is TGTGCCAGCAGCGAGGGTGCTTCCTACGAGCAGTACTTC. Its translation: CASSEGASYEQYF.

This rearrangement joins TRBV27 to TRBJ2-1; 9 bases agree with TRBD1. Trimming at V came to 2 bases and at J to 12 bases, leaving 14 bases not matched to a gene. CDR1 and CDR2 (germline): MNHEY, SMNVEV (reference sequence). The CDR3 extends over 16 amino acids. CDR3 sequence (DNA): TGTGCCAGCAGTTTACGGGCCGGGACAGGGTCCGATGGGCAGTTCTTC. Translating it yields CASSLRAGTGSDGQFF.

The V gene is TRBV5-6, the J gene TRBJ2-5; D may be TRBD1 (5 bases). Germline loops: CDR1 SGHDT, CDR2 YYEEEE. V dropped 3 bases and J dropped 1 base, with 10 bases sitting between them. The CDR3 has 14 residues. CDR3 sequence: CASSSRAFQETQYF. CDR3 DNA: TGTGCCAGCAGCTCCAGGGCTTTCCAAGAGACCCAGTACTTC.